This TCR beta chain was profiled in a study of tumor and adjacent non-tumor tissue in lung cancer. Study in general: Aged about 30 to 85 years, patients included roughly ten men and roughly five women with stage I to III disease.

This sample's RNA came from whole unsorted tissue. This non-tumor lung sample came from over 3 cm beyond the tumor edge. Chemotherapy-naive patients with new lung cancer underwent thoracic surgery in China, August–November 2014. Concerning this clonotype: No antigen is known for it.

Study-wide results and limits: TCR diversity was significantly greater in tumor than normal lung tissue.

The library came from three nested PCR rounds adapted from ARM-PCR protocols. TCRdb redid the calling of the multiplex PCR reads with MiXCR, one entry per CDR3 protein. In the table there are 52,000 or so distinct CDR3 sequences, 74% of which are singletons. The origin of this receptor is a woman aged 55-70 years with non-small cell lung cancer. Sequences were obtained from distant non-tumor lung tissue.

In DNA form, the CDR3 reads TGTGCCAGCAGCTTGTTCGGGCCTGGTACTCTACAAGAGACCCAGTACTTC. Its protein is CASSLFGPGTLQETQYF. The V and J genes are TRBV11-3 and TRBJ2-5; D unclear. V was pared by 3 bases and J by 2 bases, with 19 bases between. Germline CDR1 and CDR2: SGHNT and YENEEA. CDR3 length: 17 residues.